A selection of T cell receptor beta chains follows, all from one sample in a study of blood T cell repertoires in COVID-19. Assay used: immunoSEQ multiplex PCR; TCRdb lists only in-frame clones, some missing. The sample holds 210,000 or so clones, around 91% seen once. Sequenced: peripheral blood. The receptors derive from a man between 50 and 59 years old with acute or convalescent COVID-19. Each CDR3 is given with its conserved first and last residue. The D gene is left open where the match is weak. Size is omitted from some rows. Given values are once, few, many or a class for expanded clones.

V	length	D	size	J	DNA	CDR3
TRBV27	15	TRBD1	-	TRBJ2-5	TGTGCCAGCAGTTACTCCCAGGGGGCAGCGGAGACCCAGTACTTC	CASSYSQGAAETQYF
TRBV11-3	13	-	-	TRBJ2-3	TGTGCCAGCAGCCGGGAACACACAGATACGCAGTATTTT	CASSREHTDTQYF
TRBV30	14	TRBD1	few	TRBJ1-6	TGTGCCTGGAACCCGGGACAGGGCGATTCACCCCTCCACTTT	CAWNPGQGDSPLHF
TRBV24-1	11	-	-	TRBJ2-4	TGTGCCACCGAACGTGAGAACATTCAGTACTTC	CATERENIQYF
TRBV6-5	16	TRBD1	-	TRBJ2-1	TGTGCCAGCAGTTACCTCGGAAGGGGACAGAGCAATGAGCAGTTCTTC	CASSYLGRGQSNEQFF
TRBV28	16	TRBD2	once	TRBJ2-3	TGTGCCAGCAGCCTACCCAGCGGGAGACAAACAGATACGCAGTATTTT	CASSLPSGRQTDTQYF
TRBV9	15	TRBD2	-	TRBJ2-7	TGTGCCAGCAGCCTGAGAATAGCGGGACCCTACGAGCAGTACTTC	CASSLRIAGPYEQYF
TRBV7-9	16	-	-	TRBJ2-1	TGTGCCAGCAGGCTTTCTGGGCGAGCCGCTTACAATGAGCAGTTCTTC	CASRLSGRAAYNEQFF
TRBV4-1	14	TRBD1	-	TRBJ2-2	TGCGCCAGCAGCCCACACAGGGGTATCGGGGAGCTGTTTTTT	CASSPHRGIGELFF
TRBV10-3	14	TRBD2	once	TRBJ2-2	TGTGCCATCAGGCCGGGAGGGCCCACCGGGGAGCTGTTTTTT	CAIRPGGPTGELFF
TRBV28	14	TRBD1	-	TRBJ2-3	TGTGCCATCTTAGACAGGGGGCTAACAGATACGCAGTATTTT	CAILDRGLTDTQYF
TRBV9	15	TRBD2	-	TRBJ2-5	TGTGCCAGCAGCCGCGGGACTAGCGGGAGAGAGACCCAGTACTTC	CASSRGTSGRETQYF
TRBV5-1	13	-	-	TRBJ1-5	TGCGCCAGCAGCTTAGCAGGGGATCAGCCCCAGCATTTT	CASSLAGDQPQHF
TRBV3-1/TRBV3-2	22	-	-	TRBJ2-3	TGTGCCAGCAGCCCGATCAGGGGGAGCGGGAGCAATCAATACCAAATCACAGATACGCAGTATTTT	CASSPIRGSGSNQYQITDTQYF
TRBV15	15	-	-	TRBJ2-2	TGTGCCACCAGCCCTCCGAGCGCGAACACCGGGGAGCTGTTTTTT	CATSPPSANTGELFF
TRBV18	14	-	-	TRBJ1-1	TGTGCCAGCTCACCACTAGACACGAACACTGAAGCTTTCTTT	CASSPLDTNTEAFF
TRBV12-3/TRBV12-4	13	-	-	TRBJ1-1	TGTGCCAGCAGGACAACGGCGAACACTGAAGCTTTCTTT	CASRTTANTEAFF
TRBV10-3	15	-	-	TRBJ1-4	TGTGCCATCAGTGACTCGGTGGGGGCGGGTGAAAAACTGTTTTTT	CAISDSVGAGEKLFF
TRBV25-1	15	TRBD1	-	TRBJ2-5	TGTGCCAGCAGCGCCGGACAGGGAGGACGGGAGACCCAGTACTTC	CASSAGQGGRETQYF